This is a list of T cell receptor beta chains from one sample in a study of STAT5B mutations in CD4+ large granular lymphocyte leukemia. Using immunoSEQ multiplex PCR, the repertoire was profiled, and TCRdb retains in-frame clones only, with some absent. Of tens of thousands of clones in the sample, more than 75% were seen once. The sample consisted of CD4+ T cells from blood buffy coats. The receptors come from a human donor in good health. Each CDR3 is given with its conserved first and last residue. Fields, in order: V gene, D gene, J gene, clone size, CDR3 DNA, CDR3 protein. D genes are given only for firm matches. Some rows mark clone size as missing; the rest say once, few, many or name a class of expanded clone.

TRBV29-1	NA	TRBJ1-2	once	TGCAGCGTTGAAATGCAACCCTCATTTACGGCTAACTATGGCTACACCTTC	CSVEMQPSFTANYGYTF
TRBV14	TRBD2	TRBJ2-7	NA	TGTGCCAGCAGCCGCCTGAGAAGCGGGAGCTCCTACGAGCAGTACTTC	CASSRLRSGSSYEQYF
TRBV9	TRBD1	TRBJ1-2	NA	TGTGCCAGCAGCGTAGCGGGACAGGGGGCCGGTGGCTACACCTTC	CASSVAGQGAGGYTF
TRBV11-2	TRBD2	TRBJ2-3	NA	TGTGCCAGCAGCCGGAGTCTTATTAGCGGGACAGATACGCAGTATTTT	CASSRSLISGTDTQYF
TRBV4-3	NA	TRBJ1-3	NA	TGCGCCAGCAGCCAAGGACCGAACACCATATATTTT	CASSQGPNTIYF
TRBV29-1	TRBD1	TRBJ2-5	NA	TGCAGCCTGGACAGGGGGGGTGAGACCCAGTACTTC	CSLDRGGETQYF
TRBV7-9	TRBD2	TRBJ2-7	NA	TGTGCCAGCAGCCACCGACTAGCGGGGGACTACGAGCAGTACTTC	CASSHRLAGDYEQYF
TRBV11-1	NA	TRBJ2-1	NA	TGTGCCAGCAGCTTGGACGACCAGCTCTCCTACAATGAGCAGTTCTTC	CASSLDDQLSYNEQFF
TRBV27	TRBD1	TRBJ1-2	NA	TGTGCCAGCAGTTTACAGACAGGGTATGGCTACACCTTC	CASSLQTGYGYTF
TRBV7-9	NA	TRBJ2-7	NA	TGTGCCAGCAGCTTAGGGGGGACAAACTACGAGCAGTACTTC	CASSLGGTNYEQYF
TRBV18	TRBD2	TRBJ2-1	once	TGTGCCAGCTCACCAACCTCGGGCGGGGGGTCCTACAATGAGCAGTTCTTC	CASSPTSGGGSYNEQFF
TRBV7-9	NA	TRBJ2-5	NA	TGTGCCAGCAGCTTTCTCAGGGGTCAAGAGACCCAGTACTTC	CASSFLRGQETQYF
TRBV2	NA	TRBJ1-4	NA	TGTGCCAGCATTTGGGGGCCAACTAATGAAAAACTGTTTTTT	CASIWGPTNEKLFF
TRBV18	NA	TRBJ2-2	few	TGTGCCAGCTCCCCCGGACGATCCGTCGGGGAGCTGTTTTTT	CASSPGRSVGELFF
TRBV14	NA	TRBJ1-1	NA	TGTGCCAGCAGCCAAGTGTGGGCAGGGAACACTGAAGCTTTCTTT	CASSQVWAGNTEAFF
TRBV2	TRBD2	TRBJ2-1	NA	TGTGCCAGCAACCAGCGGGAAGCATACAATGAGCAGTTCTTC	CASNQREAYNEQFF
TRBV7-2	TRBD1	TRBJ1-6	NA	TGTGCCAGCAGCTTAGGGAGGGACAGAAAGAACTCACCCCTCCACTTT	CASSLGRDRKNSPLHF
TRBV30	TRBD2	TRBJ2-7	NA	TGTGCCTGGAACAGACTAGCGGGGGGCTACGAGCAGTACTTC	CAWNRLAGGYEQYF
TRBV5-1	NA	TRBJ2-1	NA	TGCGCCAGCAGCTTGCGTCCGGTTGCCTACAATGAGCAGTTCTTC	CASSLRPVAYNEQFF
TRBV7-2	NA	TRBJ2-5	NA	TGTGCCAGCAGCGCTCGGATCGGGGTCTACCAAGAGACCCAGTACTTC	CASSARIGVYQETQYF
TRBV25-1	NA	TRBJ1-2	NA	TGTGCCAGCAGTGCGACGAGCGGCTACACCTTC	CASSATSGYTF
TRBV2	NA	TRBJ1-1	NA	TGTGCCAGCAGTGAAATCAGCGGTGGCCCGAACACTGAAGCTTTCTTT	CASSEISGGPNTEAFF
TRBV18	NA	TRBJ2-5	NA	TGTGCCAGCTCACCAGATGGTTGGGAGACCCAGTACTTC	CASSPDGWETQYF
TRBV7-2	NA	TRBJ2-1	NA	TGTGCCAGCAACCATGGGGTGGCTGAGCAGTTCTTC	CASNHGVAEQFF
TRBV7-9	TRBD1	TRBJ2-1	NA	TGTGCCAGCAGCATCGGACAGGGCTCCTACAATGAGCAGTTCTTC	CASSIGQGSYNEQFF